The rows below give T cell receptor beta chains drawn from one sample of a study of resident and recirculating memory T cells in vitiligo. This table comes from immunoSEQ multiplex PCR, and its TCRdb copy is limited to in-frame clones, with some not included. The table lists roughly 42,000 clones, about nine tenths of them singletons. The sample comprised blood. These receptors all come from a male donor with vitiligo. Each CDR3 is given with its conserved first and last residue. D genes are given only for firm matches.

D gene: TRBD1
V gene: TRBV30
J gene: TRBJ2-7
CDR3 protein: CAWSTGGYEQYF

D gene: TRBD2
V gene: TRBV6-4
J gene: TRBJ2-3
CDR3 protein: CASRDIAGGTDTQYF

D gene: -
V gene: TRBV4-2
J gene: TRBJ1-1
CDR3 protein: CASSQDLEQSRPLF

D gene: TRBD1
V gene: TRBV4-3
J gene: TRBJ1-5
CDR3 protein: CASSLGTGESNQPQHF

D gene: -
V gene: TRBV7-2
J gene: TRBJ1-4
CDR3 protein: CASSLQTGPEFEKLFF

D gene: -
V gene: TRBV5-1
J gene: TRBJ1-1
CDR3 protein: CASSSQGATEAFF

D gene: -
V gene: TRBV13
J gene: TRBJ2-1
CDR3 protein: CASSFPGGYNEQFF

D gene: -
V gene: TRBV7-7
J gene: TRBJ2-5
CDR3 protein: CASSPGTFQETQYF

D gene: -
V gene: TRBV29-1
J gene: TRBJ2-1
CDR3 protein: CSDTTSINNEQFF

D gene: -
V gene: TRBV19
J gene: TRBJ1-2
CDR3 protein: CASSKPGTYQANYGYTF

D gene: -
V gene: TRBV14
J gene: TRBJ2-1
CDR3 protein: CASSQVARSEVEQFF